Below, 8 T cell receptor beta chains from the same sample are listed, as sequenced in a study of technical replicates of blood from a handful of donors. Assay used: immunoSEQ multiplex PCR; TCRdb lists only in-frame clones, some missing. The sample consists of approximately 89,000 clones, roughly 94% of them appearing once. Material for sequencing was T cells isolated from PBMCs. The receptors here all came from a human donor in good health.

This rearrangement joins TRBV13 to TRBJ2-1, with D perhaps matching TRBD1 (6 bases). The V gene's germline CDR1 is PRHDT and CDR2 FYEKMQ (reference sequence). The CDR3 is 15 amino acids. The germline V and J ends were trimmed by 5 bases and 4 bases, with 15 bases remaining between them. This CDR3 reads CASSRGKDRYNEQFF. The CDR3 nucleotides read TGTGCCAGCAGCCGTGGAAAGGACAGATACAATGAGCAGTTCTTC. Full variable domain (missing parts from reference TRBV13 and TRBJ2-1): AAGVIQSPRHLIKEKRETATLKCYPIPRHDTVYWYQQGPGQDPQFLISFYEKMQSDKGSIPDRFSAQQFSDYHSELNMSSLELGDSALYFCASSRGKDRYNEQFFGPGTRLTVL.

The gene calls are TRBV12-5 and TRBJ1-1; 9 nucleotides agree with TRBD1. The CDR3 spans 17 residues. V was clipped by 2 bases and J by 4 bases; unmatched bases: 11. CDR1 and CDR2 (germline): LGHNT, FRNRAP. The CDR3 sequence: CASGLLPTGGASTEAFF. The DNA of the CDR3 is TGTGCTAGTGGTTTGCTCCCCACAGGGGGCGCGTCCACTGAAGCTTTCTTT.

The V and J genes are TRBV19 and TRBJ2-2; D uncertain. The CDR3 spans 14 residues. Germline V gene sequence: CDR1 LNHDA, CDR2 SQIVND (reference sequence). V gave up 3 bases and J gave up 4 bases, with 9 bases separating them. The CDR3 loop is CASSIYATTGELFF. CDR3 nucleotide sequence: TGTGCCAGTAGTATCTACGCTACCACCGGGGAGCTGTTTTTT.

The rearrangement uses TRBV7-3 and TRBJ2-3; D uncertain. V was shortened by 5 bases and J by 1 base, with 10 bases between the two germline ends. The CDR3 length is 14 residues. From germline, CDR1 is SGHTA and CDR2 FQGTGA. CDR3 in DNA: TGTGCCAGCAGCGAACAGCCCGGCACAGATACGCAGTATTTT. Translating gives CASSEQPGTDTQYF.

The chain carries TRBV5-5 and TRBJ2-3; TRBD2 matches 12 bases. In germline, CDR1 is SGHKS, CDR2 YYEKEE (reference sequence). The J segment lost 6 bases and the V segment lost 4 bases, leaving 6 bases of the junction unmatched. This CDR3 contains 15 residues. The CDR3 region has the DNA TGTGCCAGCAGCCCTAGCGGGGGGGCCGGTGATACGCAGTATTTT. It yields the protein CASSPSGGAGDTQYF.

The chain carries TRBV6-1 and TRBJ2-2; weak D call: TRBD1 (5 bases). Germline V gene lookup returns CDR1 MNHNS and CDR2 SASEGT. V was cut by 7 bases and J by 4 bases, with 13 bases left in between. The CDR3 runs 14 residues. CDR3 nucleotide sequence: TGTGCCAGCACCCCGGCAGGGCCCACCGGGGAGCTGTTTTTT. Protein product: CASTPAGPTGELFF.

This chain uses TRBV2 with TRBJ2-1; 8 bases are shared with TRBD2. J was trimmed by 7 bases and V by 4 bases; bases with no gene match: 9. This CDR3 is built from 15 residues. Per germline, CDR1 SNHLY and CDR2 FYNNEI. The CDR3: CASSVAGTRRNEQFF. For the CDR3, the DNA is TGTGCCAGCAGTGTGGCCGGGACTAGAAGAAATGAGCAGTTCTTC.

This clone appeared once. This chain links TRBV6-5 with TRBJ2-3; D remains ambiguous. CDR1 MNHEY and CDR2 SVGAGI come from the germline V gene. Trimming removed 0 bases at V and 0 bases at J, with 10 bases between. The CDR3 consists of 16 residues. The CDR3 sequence is CASSYSMYSSTDTQYF. The CDR3 region has the DNA TGTGCCAGCAGTTACTCGATGTACTCTAGCACAGATACGCAGTATTTT.